A single sample gave rise to the 29 T cell receptor beta chains below, sequenced in a study of shared clonotypes between healthy human individuals. Some clones are missing from TCRdb's copy, which holds only in-frame ones; the method was immunoSEQ multiplex PCR. The sample carries approximately 500,000 clones, 96% recorded once. Sequenced input: naive CD4+ T cells sorted from blood. Described subset: CD45RA+ positively selected. The source of these receptors is a woman in her thirties in good health.

The V and J genes are TRBV18 and TRBJ1-1, with D possibly matching TRBD1 (6 bases). The CDR3 is 14 amino acids. Trimming shortened V by 8 bases and J by 1 base, and 14 bases separated the two germline ends. Per germline, CDR1 KGHSH and CDR2 LQKENI. CDR3 sequence (DNA): TGTGCCAGCAAACTACAGGGACAGAACACTGAAGCTTTCTTT. Translation gives CASKLQGQNTEAFF.

The table lists this clone with a count of one. The rearrangement joins TRBV7-2 to TRBJ2-3; no clear D gene. Per the germline V gene, CDR1 is SGHTA and CDR2 is FQGNSA. V lost 4 bases, J lost 0 bases, and 5 bases lay in between. This CDR3 region has 13 residues. In nucleotides, the CDR3 is TGTGCCAGCAGCTACCCTAGCACAGATACGCAGTATTTT. Protein: CASSYPSTDTQYF.

This chain links TRBV28 with TRBJ2-5; 8 bases fit TRBD1. The CDR3 extends over 17 amino acids. With V trimmed by 1 base and J by 11 bases, 18 bases remained unmatched. Germline V lookup: CDR1 MDHEN, CDR2 SYDVKM. CDR3 in amino acids: CASSLSGGHSKRVDQYF. DNA for the CDR3: TGTGCCAGCAGTTTATCAGGGGGCCATTCGAAGCGCGTGGATCAGTACTTC.

The sample holds one count of this clone. CDR3 sequence: CSVEIQGAYEQYF. CDR3 coding DNA: TGCAGCGTTGAAATTCAGGGGGCTTACGAGCAGTACTTC. J is TRBJ2-7 and V is TRBV29-1; 8 nucleotides agree with TRBD1. Germline V gives CDR1 SQVTM, CDR2 ANQGSEA. V was clipped by 2 bases and J by 4 bases; unmatched bases: 4. There are 13 residues in the CDR3.

This chain uses TRBV7-8 with TRBJ2-7; 9 bases fit TRBD2. The length of the CDR3 is 16 residues. V was pared by 2 bases and J by 1 base, with 6 bases of the junction left unmatched. Germline loops: CDR1 SGHVS, CDR2 FQNEAQ. The chain's CDR3 is CASSLRASGTSYEQYF. The CDR3 DNA is TGTGCCAGCAGCTTAAGGGCTAGCGGGACTTCCTACGAGCAGTACTTC.

CDR3 sequence: CASSPHFEGRSQSYEQYF. The CDR3 nucleotides are TGCGCCAGCAGCCCCCACTTTGAGGGACGGAGCCAGAGCTACGAGCAGTACTTC. The chain links TRBV4-1 to TRBJ2-7; D may match TRBD1 or TRBD2 (5 bases each). Germline CDR1 and CDR2: MGHRA and YSYEKL. This CDR3 has 18 amino acids. V was cut by 4 bases and J by 3 bases, with 25 bases left in between.

The V call is TRBV20-1, the J call TRBJ2-7; D tentatively reads TRBD1 or TRBD2 (5 bases each). This CDR3 region has 11 residues. The germline CDR1 and CDR2 sequences are DFQATT and SNEGSKA (reference sequence). Trimming took 7 bases from V and 3 from J, leaving 10 bases between them. The CDR3 DNA reads as TGCAGTGAAGGGGACCACTACGAGCAGTACTTC. This codes for CSEGDHYEQYF.

This chain connects TRBV4-2 to TRBJ2-7, with 9 bases lining up with TRBD2. CDR1 LGHNA and CDR2 YNFKEQ come from the germline V gene. The CDR3 runs 16 residues. J was trimmed by 5 bases and V by 0 bases; bases with no gene match: 8. The CDR3 loop reads CASSQDPLSGRNEQYF. In nucleotides, the CDR3 is TGTGCCAGCAGCCAAGATCCCCTGAGCGGGAGGAACGAGCAGTACTTC.

The chain carries TRBV5-1 and TRBJ1-5, with 7 bases lining up with TRBD1. The CDR3 loop spans 17 amino acids. Losses at the gene ends were 3 bases for V and 4 bases for J; bases not matched to a gene: 13. The germline CDR1 and CDR2 sequences are SGHRS and YFSETQ. The CDR3 DNA follows: TGCGCCAGCAGCTCGACAGGGAGTTCGCGGGGAAATCAGCCCCAGCATTTT. It specifies CASSSTGSSRGNQPQHF.

The rearrangement joins TRBV5-1 to TRBJ2-7; 7 positions match TRBD1. The CDR3 is 13 amino acids. The trim removed 5 bases at V and 3 bases at J, leaving 5 bases unmatched. Germline V gene data show CDR1 as SGHRS and CDR2 as YFSETQ. The CDR3 DNA sequence: TGCGCCAGCAGTTCAGGGACAGTCTACGAGCAGTACTTC. Amino acids: CASSSGTVYEQYF.

The chain joins TRBV30 to TRBJ1-5; 8 bases line up with TRBD1. The CDR3 spans 13 residues. Looked up from germline, CDR1 is GTSNPN and CDR2 is SVGIG (reference sequence). J lost 4 bases, V lost 2 bases, and 1 base had no gene match. The CDR3 reads CAWSHRGNQPQHF. CDR3 bases: TGTGCCTGGAGTCACAGGGGGAATCAGCCCCAGCATTTT.

V usage is TRBV10-3 and J usage is TRBJ2-2; 10 bases fit TRBD2. Germline trimming cut 8 bases from V and 0 bases from J; bases unmatched to any gene: 3. Per germline, CDR1 ENHRY and CDR2 SYGVKD. This CDR3 has 15 residues. The CDR3 DNA sequence: TGTGCCATCGCTAGCGGGAGCCCGAACACCGGGGAGCTGTTTTTT. It yields the protein CAIASGSPNTGELFF.

CDR3 region: CASSLGLREGGTDTQYF. The CDR3 DNA follows: TGCGCCAGCAGCTTGGGTCTCCGGGAGGGAGGCACAGATACGCAGTATTTT. The chain couples TRBV5-1 to TRBJ2-3, with 8 nucleotides matching TRBD2. V was pared by 0 bases and J by 1 base, with 7 bases of the junction left unmatched. The germline CDR1 and CDR2 sequences are SGHRS and YFSETQ. The CDR3 is 17 residues long. Using reference TRBV5-1 and TRBJ2-3 for the parts outside the CDR3, the full variable domain is KAGVTQTPRYLIKTRGQQVTLSCSPISGHRSVSWYQQTPGQGLQFLFEYFSETQRNKGNFPGRFSGRQFSNSRSEMNVSTLELGDSALYLCASSLGLREGGTDTQYFGPGTRLTVL.

The V gene is TRBV28, the J gene TRBJ2-5, with D possibly matching TRBD1 (6 bases). The tail of the sequence fits TRBJ2-7 better, so the J call may be wrong. The V gene's germline CDR1 is MDHEN and CDR2 SYDVKM. This CDR3 region has 15 residues. CDR3 loop: CASSLAGTPMGEQYF. For the CDR3, the DNA is TGTGCCAGCAGTTTAGCCGGGACACCGATGGGCGAGCAGTACTTC.

The rearrangement joins TRBV11-1 to TRBJ2-7; D not certain. Trimming pared 2 bases from V and 2 bases from J, leaving 13 bases between. This CDR3 has 15 amino acids. Germline V gene lookup returns CDR1 SGHAT and CDR2 FQDESV (reference sequence). The CDR3 sequence is CASSLSMGSTYEQYF. The CDR3 nucleotides are TGTGCCAGCAGCTTAAGCATGGGCAGTACCTACGAGCAGTACTTC.

This sequence joins TRBV11-2 and TRBJ2-2, with no clear D. The germline V and J ends were trimmed by 5 bases and 6 bases, with 13 bases remaining between them. This CDR3 comprises 14 residues. The germline gives CDR1 SGHAT, CDR2 FQNNGV. CDR3 sequence reads: CASSPRNGAGELFF. The DNA for the CDR3 is TGTGCCAGCAGCCCCCGTAATGGTGCCGGGGAGCTGTTTTTT.

This chain connects TRBV6-5 to TRBJ2-6; D is ambiguous. The CDR3 covers 13 residues. Germline V CDR1 and CDR2: MNHEY, SVGAGI. The V end was cut by 6 bases, the J end by 9 bases, with 12 bases between. The CDR3 DNA is TGTGCCAGCAGCTTCGCCTCTATCAACGTCCTGACTTTC. Translated, it gives CASSFASINVLTF.

This clone was recorded a few times. The V call is TRBV11-2, the J call TRBJ2-1, with 8 positions matching TRBD2. CDR1 is SGHAT, CDR2 FQNNGV, per germline. This CDR3 has 16 amino acids. V was pared by 5 bases and J by 0 bases, with 6 bases of the junction left unmatched. The CDR3 loop reads CASSPLAGSSYNEQFF. Here the CDR3 DNA reads TGTGCCAGCAGCCCCTTAGCGGGGAGCTCCTACAATGAGCAGTTCTTC.

The chain uses TRBV6-5 and TRBJ1-4; D is unclear. Trimming pared 4 bases from V and 0 bases from J, leaving 9 bases between. Germline loops: CDR1 MNHEY, CDR2 SVGAGI. The length of the CDR3 is 15 residues. The CDR3 nucleotides read TGTGCCAGCAGTTTGGCTGGAGCAACTAATGAAAAACTGTTTTTT. Its translation is CASSLAGATNEKLFF.

The rearrangement links TRBV5-4 to TRBJ2-5; 11 nucleotides line up with TRBD2. The J call could be wrong; TRBJ2-7 is a better fit for the DNA end. The germline V gene has CDR1 SGHNT and CDR2 YYREEE (reference sequence). The CDR3 covers 15 residues. The CDR3 loop is CASSLGTSGFYEQYF. The CDR3 coding sequence is TGTGCCAGCAGCCTTGGGACTAGCGGATTCTACGAGCAGTACTTC.

Only one count was recorded for this clone. V is TRBV28 and J is TRBJ1-5; the D gene is possibly TRBD1 (6 bases). The ends were cut back, 1 base at V and 6 bases at J, with 10 bases in the middle. Germline CDR1 and CDR2: MDHEN and SYDVKM. This CDR3 is built from 14 residues. The CDR3 is CASSLYRVSQPQHF. For the CDR3, the DNA is TGTGCCAGCAGTTTATACAGGGTTTCTCAGCCCCAGCATTTT. Complete variable domain (other parts from reference TRBV28 and TRBJ1-5): DVKVTQSSRYLVKRTGEKVFLECVQDMDHENMFWYRQDPGLGLRLIYFSYDVKMKEKGDIPEGYSVSREKKERFSLILESASTNQTSMYLCASSLYRVSQPQHFGDGTRLSIL.

This chain connects TRBV2 to TRBJ2-2; D possibly corresponds to TRBD2 (5 bases). Per germline, CDR1 SNHLY and CDR2 FYNNEI. V was cut by 5 bases and J by 1 base, with 11 bases left in between. The CDR3 has 15 residues. The CDR3 nucleotides read TGTGCCAGCAGTCGGACTGTGGTGAACACCGGGGAGCTGTTTTTT. This sequence encodes CASSRTVVNTGELFF.

This chain links TRBV4-1 with TRBJ1-1, with no clear D. The CDR3 consists of 17 residues. The V and J ends lost 1 base and 0 bases respectively, with 15 bases between them. Germline V CDR1 and CDR2: MGHRA, YSYEKL. CDR3 sequence: CASSQGRVGFMNTEAFF. Written as DNA, the CDR3 is TGCGCCAGCAGCCAAGGGAGAGTTGGTTTTATGAACACTGAAGCTTTCTTT.

The rearrangement uses TRBV28 and TRBJ1-5, with TRBD1 matching over 10 bases. Germline CDR1 reads MDHEN; CDR2 reads SYDVKM. The J segment lost 8 bases and the V segment lost 6 bases, leaving 13 bases of the junction unmatched. The CDR3 covers 16 residues. DNA of the CDR3: TGTGCCAGCAGGAATCAGGAGACAGGGGGCTTGGAGCCCCAGCATTTT. This translates into CASRNQETGGLEPQHF.

The genes are TRBV19 and TRBJ2-5; 12 positions agree with TRBD2. The J call could be wrong; TRBJ2-7 is a better fit for the DNA end. CDR1 and CDR2 from the germline V gene are LNHDA and SQIVND (reference sequence). The CDR3 spans 15 residues. This CDR3 reads CASSMLAGGPVEQYF. CDR3 nucleotides: TGTGCCAGTAGTATGCTAGCGGGAGGGCCCGTCGAGCAGTACTTC.

Remarks on this clone: The identical CDR3 is also encoded by other nucleotide sequences in the sample. J is TRBJ2-7 and V is TRBV28, with 10 positions matching TRBD2. CDR1 is MDHEN and CDR2 is SYDVKM in the germline V gene. The length of the CDR3 is 14 residues. V shed 6 bases, J shed 2 bases, and the junction held 4 bases outside the gene matches. CDR3 sequence reads: CASSLAGGPYEQYF. CDR3 nucleotides: TGTGCCAGCAGCTTAGCGGGAGGTCCCTACGAGCAGTACTTC.

This clone was counted once. The rearrangement uses TRBV18 and TRBJ1-4, with D maybe TRBD1 (6 bases). Trimming took 4 bases from V and 5 from J, leaving 11 bases between them. The CDR3 runs to 14 residues. CDR1 and CDR2 from the germline V gene are KGHSH and LQKENI. The CDR3 here is CASSRDMKNEKLFF. The CDR3 DNA follows: TGTGCCAGCTCACGGGACATGAAGAATGAAAAACTGTTTTTT.

The rearrangement joins TRBV19 to TRBJ2-3; possible D gene TRBD2, 6 bases. The V end was cut by 6 bases, the J end by 7 bases, with 23 bases between. From germline, CDR1 is LNHDA and CDR2 SQIVND (reference sequence). The length of the CDR3 is 16 residues. DNA for the CDR3: TGTGCCAGTAGAAACCGCCGGGACTCGTCCCTGTATACGCAGTATTTT. Residues: CASRNRRDSSLYTQYF.

The chain is built from TRBV11-3 and TRBJ2-5; 9 nucleotides match TRBD2. The better agreement between TRBJ2-7 and the DNA end casts doubt on the J call. This CDR3 has 14 residues. Germline V CDR1 and CDR2: SGHNT, YENEEA. The CDR3 spells CASSMGLAASEQYF. CDR3 bases: TGTGCCAGCAGCATGGGACTAGCAGCCTCCGAGCAGTACTTC.